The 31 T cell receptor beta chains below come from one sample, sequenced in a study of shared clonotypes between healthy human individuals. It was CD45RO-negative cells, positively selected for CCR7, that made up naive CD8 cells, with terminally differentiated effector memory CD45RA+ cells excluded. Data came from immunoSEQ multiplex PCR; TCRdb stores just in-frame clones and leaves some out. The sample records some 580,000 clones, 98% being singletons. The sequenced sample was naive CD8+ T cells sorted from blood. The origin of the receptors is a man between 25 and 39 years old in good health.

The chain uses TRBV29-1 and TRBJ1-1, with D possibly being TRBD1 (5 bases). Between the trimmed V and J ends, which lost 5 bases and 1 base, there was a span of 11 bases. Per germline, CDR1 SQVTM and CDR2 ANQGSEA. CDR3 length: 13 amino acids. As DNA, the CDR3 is TGCAGCGTTTCTAGACAGTGGAACACTGAAGCTTTCTTT. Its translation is CSVSRQWNTEAFF.

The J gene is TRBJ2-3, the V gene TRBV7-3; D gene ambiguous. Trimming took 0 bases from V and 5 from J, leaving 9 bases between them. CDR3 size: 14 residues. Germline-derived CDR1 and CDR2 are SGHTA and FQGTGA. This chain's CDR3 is CASSLTGSQDTQYF. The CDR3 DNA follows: TGTGCCAGCAGCTTAACAGGCAGTCAAGATACGCAGTATTTT.

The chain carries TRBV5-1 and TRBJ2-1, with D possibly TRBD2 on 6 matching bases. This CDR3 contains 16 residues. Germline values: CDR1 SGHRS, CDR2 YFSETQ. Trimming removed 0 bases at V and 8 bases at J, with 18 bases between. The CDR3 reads CASSLGRTKTNYEQFF. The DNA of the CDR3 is TGCGCCAGCAGCTTGGGGCGGACTAAGACGAACTATGAGCAGTTCTTC.

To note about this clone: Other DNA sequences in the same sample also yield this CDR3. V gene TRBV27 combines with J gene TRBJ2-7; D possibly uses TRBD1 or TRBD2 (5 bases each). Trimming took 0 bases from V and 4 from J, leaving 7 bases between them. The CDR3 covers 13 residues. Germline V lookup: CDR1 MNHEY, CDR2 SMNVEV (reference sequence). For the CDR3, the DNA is TGTGCCAGCAGTTTATCGGGGGTGTACGAGCAGTACTTC. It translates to CASSLSGVYEQYF.

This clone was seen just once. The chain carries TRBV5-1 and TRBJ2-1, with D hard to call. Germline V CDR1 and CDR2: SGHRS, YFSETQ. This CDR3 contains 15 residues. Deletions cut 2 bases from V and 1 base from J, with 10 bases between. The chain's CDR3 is CASSFWGNSYNEQFF. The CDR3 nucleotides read TGCGCCAGCAGCTTCTGGGGAAATTCCTACAATGAGCAGTTCTTC.

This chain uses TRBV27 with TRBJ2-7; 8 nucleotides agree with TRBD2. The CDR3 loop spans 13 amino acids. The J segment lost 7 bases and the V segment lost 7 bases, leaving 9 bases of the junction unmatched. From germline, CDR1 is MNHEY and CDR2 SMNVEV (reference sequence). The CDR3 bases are TGTGCCAGCAAAAGAGCGGGAGATTTTGAGCAGTACTTC. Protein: CASKRAGDFEQYF.

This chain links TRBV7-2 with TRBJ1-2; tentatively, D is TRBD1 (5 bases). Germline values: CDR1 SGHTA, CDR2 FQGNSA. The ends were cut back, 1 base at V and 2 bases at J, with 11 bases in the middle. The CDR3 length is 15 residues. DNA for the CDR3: TGTGCCAGCAGCTTAGATGGGGGGACGAACTATGGCTACACCTTC. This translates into CASSLDGGTNYGYTF.

CDR3 sequence: CASRERGTYEQYF. CDR3 nucleotides: TGTGCCAGCAGGGAGAGGGGAACCTACGAGCAGTACTTC. The genes are TRBV5-8 and TRBJ2-7; either TRBD1 or TRBD2 may supply D (5 bases each). Trimming pared 5 bases from V and 2 bases from J, leaving 11 bases between. The CDR3 spans 13 residues. Germline CDR1 is SGHTS and CDR2 is YDEGEE.

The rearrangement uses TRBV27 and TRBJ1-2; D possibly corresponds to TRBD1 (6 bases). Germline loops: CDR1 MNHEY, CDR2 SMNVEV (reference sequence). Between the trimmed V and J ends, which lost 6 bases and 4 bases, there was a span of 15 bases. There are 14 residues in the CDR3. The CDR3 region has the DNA TGTGCCAGCAGGCTCACCGGGACAACCTATGGCTACACCTTC. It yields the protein CASRLTGTTYGYTF.

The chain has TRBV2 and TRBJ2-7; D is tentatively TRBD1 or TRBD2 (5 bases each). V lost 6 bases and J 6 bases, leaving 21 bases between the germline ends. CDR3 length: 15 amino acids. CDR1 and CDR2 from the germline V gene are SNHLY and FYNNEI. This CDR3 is CASRVPGTPATEQYF. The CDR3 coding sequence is TGTGCCAGCAGAGTACCCGGGACCCCCGCCACCGAGCAGTACTTC.

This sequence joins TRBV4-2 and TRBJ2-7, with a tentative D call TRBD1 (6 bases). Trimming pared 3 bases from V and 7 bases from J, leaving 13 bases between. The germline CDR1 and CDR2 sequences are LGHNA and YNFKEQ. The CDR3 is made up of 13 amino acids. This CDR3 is CASSQTGGLEQYF. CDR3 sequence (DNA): TGTGCCAGCAGCCAGACAGGTGGTTTGGAGCAGTACTTC.

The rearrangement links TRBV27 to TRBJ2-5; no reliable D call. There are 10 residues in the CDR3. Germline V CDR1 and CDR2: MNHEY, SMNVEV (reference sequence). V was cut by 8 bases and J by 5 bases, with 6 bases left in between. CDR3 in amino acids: CASGWETQYF. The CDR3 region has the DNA TGTGCCAGCGGGTGGGAGACCCAGTACTTC.

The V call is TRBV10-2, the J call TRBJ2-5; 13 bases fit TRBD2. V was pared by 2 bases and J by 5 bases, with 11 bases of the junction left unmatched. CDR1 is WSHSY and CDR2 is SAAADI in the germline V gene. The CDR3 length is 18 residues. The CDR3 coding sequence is TGCGCCAGCAGTGAGAAAAAGGGACTAGCGGGACCTGCGGAGACCCAGTACTTC. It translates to CASSEKKGLAGPAETQYF.

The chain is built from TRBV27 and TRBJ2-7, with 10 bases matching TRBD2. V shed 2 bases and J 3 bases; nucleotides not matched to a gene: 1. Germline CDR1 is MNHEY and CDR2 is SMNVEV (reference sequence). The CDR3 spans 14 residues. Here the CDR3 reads CASSLLAGDYEQYF. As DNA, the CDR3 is TGTGCCAGCAGTTTACTAGCGGGAGACTACGAGCAGTACTTC.

The CDR3 reads CASLRNQPQHF. DNA of the CDR3: TGTGCTAGTCTACGCAATCAGCCCCAGCATTTT. V and J are TRBV12-5 and TRBJ1-5; no clear D. Germline CDR1 and CDR2: LGHNT and FRNRAP. This CDR3 spans 11 amino acids. V was pared by 8 bases and J by 2 bases, with 4 bases between.

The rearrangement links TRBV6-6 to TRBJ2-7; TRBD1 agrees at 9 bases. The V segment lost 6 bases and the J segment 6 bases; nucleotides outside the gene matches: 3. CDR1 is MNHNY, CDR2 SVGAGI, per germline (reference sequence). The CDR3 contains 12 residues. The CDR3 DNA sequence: TGTGCCAGCAGGGAGACAGGGGGCGAGCAGTACTTC. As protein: CASRETGGEQYF.

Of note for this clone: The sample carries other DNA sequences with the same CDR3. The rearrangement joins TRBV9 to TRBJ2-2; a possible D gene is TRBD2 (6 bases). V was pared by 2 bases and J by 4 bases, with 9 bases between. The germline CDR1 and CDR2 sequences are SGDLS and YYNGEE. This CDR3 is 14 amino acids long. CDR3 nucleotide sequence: TGTGCCAGCAGCGTCGGGGGTGGCACCGGGGAGCTGTTTTTT. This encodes CASSVGGGTGELFF.

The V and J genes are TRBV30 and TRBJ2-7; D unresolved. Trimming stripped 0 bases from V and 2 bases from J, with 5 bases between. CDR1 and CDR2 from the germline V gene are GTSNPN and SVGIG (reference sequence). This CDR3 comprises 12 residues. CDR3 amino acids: CAWSVRTYEQYF. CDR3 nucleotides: TGTGCCTGGAGTGTACGGACCTACGAGCAGTACTTC.

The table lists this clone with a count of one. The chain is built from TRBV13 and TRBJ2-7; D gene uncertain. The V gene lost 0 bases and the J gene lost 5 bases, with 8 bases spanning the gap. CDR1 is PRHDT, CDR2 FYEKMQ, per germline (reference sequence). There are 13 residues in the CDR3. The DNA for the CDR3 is TGTGCCAGCAGCTTAGGCGGTTCCCACGAGCAGTACTTC. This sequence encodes CASSLGGSHEQYF. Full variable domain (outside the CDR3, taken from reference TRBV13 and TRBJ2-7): AAGVIQSPRHLIKEKRETATLKCYPIPRHDTVYWYQQGPGQDPQFLISFYEKMQSDKGSIPDRFSAQQFSDYHSELNMSSLELGDSALYFCASSLGGSHEQYFGPGTRLTVT.

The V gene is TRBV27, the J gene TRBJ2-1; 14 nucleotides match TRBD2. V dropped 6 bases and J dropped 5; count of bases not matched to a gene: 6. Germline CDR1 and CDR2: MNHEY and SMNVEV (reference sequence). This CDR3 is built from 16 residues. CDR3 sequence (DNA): TGTGCCAGCAGCCCAGCGGGACTAGCGGGGGACAATGAGCAGTTCTTC. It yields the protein CASSPAGLAGDNEQFF.

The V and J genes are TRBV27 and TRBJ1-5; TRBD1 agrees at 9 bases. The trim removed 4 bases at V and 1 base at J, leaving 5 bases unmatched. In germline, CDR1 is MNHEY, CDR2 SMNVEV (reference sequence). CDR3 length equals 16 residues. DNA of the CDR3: TGTGCCAGCAGTTGGACAGGGGATAGGAGCAATCAGCCCCAGCATTTT. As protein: CASSWTGDRSNQPQHF.

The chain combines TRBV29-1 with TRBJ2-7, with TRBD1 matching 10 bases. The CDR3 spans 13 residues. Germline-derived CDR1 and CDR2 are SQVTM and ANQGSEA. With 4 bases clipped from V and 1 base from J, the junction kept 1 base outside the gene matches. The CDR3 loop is CSVGGQGSYEQYF. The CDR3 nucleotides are TGCAGCGTTGGGGGACAGGGGTCCTACGAGCAGTACTTC.

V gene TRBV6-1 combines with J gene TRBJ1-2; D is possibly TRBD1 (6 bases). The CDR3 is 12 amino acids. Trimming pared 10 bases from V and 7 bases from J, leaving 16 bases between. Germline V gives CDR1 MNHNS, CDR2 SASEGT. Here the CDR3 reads CAIRQAAGGYTF. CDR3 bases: TGTGCCATCAGACAGGCTGCTGGTGGCTACACCTTC.

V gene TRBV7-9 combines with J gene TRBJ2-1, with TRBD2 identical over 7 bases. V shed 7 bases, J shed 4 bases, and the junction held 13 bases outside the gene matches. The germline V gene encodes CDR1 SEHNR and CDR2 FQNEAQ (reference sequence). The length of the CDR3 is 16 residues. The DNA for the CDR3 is TGTGCCAGCACCACAACCGGGCGGGAGCCATACAATGAGCAGTTCTTC. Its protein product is CASTTTGREPYNEQFF.

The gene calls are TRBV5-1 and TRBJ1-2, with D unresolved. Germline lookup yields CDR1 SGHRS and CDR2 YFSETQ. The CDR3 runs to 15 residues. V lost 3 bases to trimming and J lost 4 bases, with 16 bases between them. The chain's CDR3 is CASSYTPGLFYGYTF. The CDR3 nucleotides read TGCGCCAGCAGCTATACCCCAGGTCTTTTCTATGGCTACACCTTC.

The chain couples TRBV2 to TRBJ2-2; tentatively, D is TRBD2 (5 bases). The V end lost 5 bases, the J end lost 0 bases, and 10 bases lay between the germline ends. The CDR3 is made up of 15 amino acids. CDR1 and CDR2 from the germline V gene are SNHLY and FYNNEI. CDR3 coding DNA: TGTGCCAGCAGTTTGAGGGCGCCGAACACCGGGGAGCTGTTTTTT. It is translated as CASSLRAPNTGELFF.

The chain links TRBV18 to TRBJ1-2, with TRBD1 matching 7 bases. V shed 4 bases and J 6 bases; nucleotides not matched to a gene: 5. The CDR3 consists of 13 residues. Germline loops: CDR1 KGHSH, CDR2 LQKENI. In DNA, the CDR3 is TGTGCCAGCTCACTAGAGACAGGGCATGGCTACACCTTC. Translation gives CASSLETGHGYTF.

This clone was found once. The CDR3, as DNA: TGTGCCAGCAGCGCGGACACTGAAGCTTTCTTT. Translation gives CASSADTEAFF. The chain carries TRBV7-8 and TRBJ1-1; no firm D call. The V gene's germline CDR1 is SGHVS and CDR2 FQNEAQ. The CDR3 covers 11 residues. The ends were cut back, 5 bases at V and 3 bases at J, with 4 bases in the middle.

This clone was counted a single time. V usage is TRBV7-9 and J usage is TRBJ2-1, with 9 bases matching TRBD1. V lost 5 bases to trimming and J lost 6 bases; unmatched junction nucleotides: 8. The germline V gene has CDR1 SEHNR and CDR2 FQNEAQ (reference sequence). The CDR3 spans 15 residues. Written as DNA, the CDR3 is TGTGCCAGCAGCCCCAAGGACAGGGGACGCAATGAGCAGTTCTTC. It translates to CASSPKDRGRNEQFF.

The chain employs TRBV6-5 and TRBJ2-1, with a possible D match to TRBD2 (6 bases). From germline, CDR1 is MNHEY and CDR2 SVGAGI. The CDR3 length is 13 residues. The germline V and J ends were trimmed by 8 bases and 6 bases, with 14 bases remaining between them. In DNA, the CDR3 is TGTGCCAGCGCCCCCGGCGGGACCAATGAGCAGTTCTTC. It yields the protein CASAPGGTNEQFF.

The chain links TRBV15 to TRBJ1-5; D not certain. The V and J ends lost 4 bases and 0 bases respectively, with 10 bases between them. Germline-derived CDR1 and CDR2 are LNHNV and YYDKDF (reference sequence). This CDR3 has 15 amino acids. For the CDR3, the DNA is TGTGCCACCAGCACGACGCGTAATAGCAATCAGCCCCAGCATTTT. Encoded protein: CATSTTRNSNQPQHF. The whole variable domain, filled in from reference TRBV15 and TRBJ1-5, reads DAMVIQNPRYQVTQFGKPVTLSCSQTLNHNVMYWYQQKSSQAPKLLFHYYDKDFNNEADTPDNFQSRRPNTSFCFLDIRSPGLGDTAMYLCATSTTRNSNQPQHFGDGTRLSIL.